A selection of T cell receptor beta chains follows, all from one sample in a study of identifying expanded T cells in peripheral blood. This table comes from immunoSEQ multiplex PCR, and its TCRdb copy is limited to in-frame clones, with some not included. The sample holds about 82,000 clones, approximately 90% seen once. Sequencing used blood. These receptors were collected from a person between 18 and 75 years old in good health. The CDR3 runs from the conserved cysteine through the conserved F or W. Each record gives: J gene, V gene, CDR3 length, CDR3 protein.

TRBJ1-5 TRBV2 12 CATQGGNQPQHF
TRBJ1-3 TRBV14 14 CASSQDSTGNTIYF
TRBJ2-7 TRBV5-1 13 CASSLRTDGEQYF
TRBJ2-2 TRBV4-3 16 CASSQGTSGRTGELFF
TRBJ1-2 TRBV4-1 14 CASSLETSNYGYTF
TRBJ2-7 TRBV11-1 14 CASSPDRLSYEQYF
TRBJ1-4 TRBV11-2 17 CASSLGWDLAKNEKLFF
TRBJ1-1 TRBV5-1 18 CASSLTTGTSAGNTEAFF
TRBJ2-1 TRBV23-1 15 CASNRGASGRSEQFF
TRBJ2-5 TRBV5-6 12 CASSWGWETQYF
TRBJ1-5 TRBV7-9 15 CASSLVGVSNQPQHF
TRBJ2-5 TRBV14 14 CASSGVGGIETQYF
TRBJ2-5 TRBV7-6 13 CASTPLAWETQYF
TRBJ2-2 TRBV7-9 15 CASSPRGPTAGELFF
TRBJ1-2 TRBV13 17 CASSLDSFRQGAYGYTF